The 3 T cell receptor beta chains below all came from one sample that was sequenced in a study of CD8+ T cells in alopecia areata. Extraction and reverse transcription of RNA yielded cDNA as the sequencing template. TCRdb's copy holds only in-frame clones and misses some; the assay was immunoSEQ multiplex PCR. The sample consists of about 200,000 clones, over 45% of them appearing once. Regarding treatment: oral pan-JAK inhibitor, 5-10 mg twice daily. Specimen: CD4+ T cells sorted from blood, collected at week 24, from a patient treated with tofacitinib. The receptors here all came from a human donor with alopecia areata.

This clone was seen a handful of times. This chain connects TRBV28 to TRBJ2-1; 11 bases align to TRBD2. V was clipped by 6 bases and J by 8 bases; unmatched bases: 9. Per the germline V gene, CDR1 is MDHEN and CDR2 is SYDVKM. The CDR3 runs 15 residues. The CDR3 sequence: CASSFSGRAGHEQFF. CDR3 nucleotides: TGTGCCAGCAGCTTTAGCGGGAGGGCCGGGCATGAGCAGTTCTTC.

J is TRBJ2-1 and V is TRBV29-1, with D maybe TRBD1 (6 bases). Germline V gene lookup returns CDR1 SQVTM and CDR2 ANQGSEA. The V end was cut by 6 bases, the J end by 6 bases, with 18 bases between. The CDR3 spans 14 residues. Here the CDR3 DNA reads TGCAGCGTCGCGACAGGACAGCTGTTCAATGAGCAGTTCTTC. Translation gives CSVATGQLFNEQFF.

This clone appeared a single time. V is TRBV5-4 and J is TRBJ2-3; the D gene could be TRBD1 or TRBD2 (6 bases each). The CDR3 spans 15 residues. CDR1 is SGHNT and CDR2 is YYREEE in the germline V gene (reference sequence). V lost 1 base, J lost 4 bases, and 13 bases lay in between. CDR3 bases: TGTGCCAGCAGCTTGCGCCCAGGGGAGGCAGATACGCAGTATTTT. Its protein product is CASSLRPGEADTQYF.